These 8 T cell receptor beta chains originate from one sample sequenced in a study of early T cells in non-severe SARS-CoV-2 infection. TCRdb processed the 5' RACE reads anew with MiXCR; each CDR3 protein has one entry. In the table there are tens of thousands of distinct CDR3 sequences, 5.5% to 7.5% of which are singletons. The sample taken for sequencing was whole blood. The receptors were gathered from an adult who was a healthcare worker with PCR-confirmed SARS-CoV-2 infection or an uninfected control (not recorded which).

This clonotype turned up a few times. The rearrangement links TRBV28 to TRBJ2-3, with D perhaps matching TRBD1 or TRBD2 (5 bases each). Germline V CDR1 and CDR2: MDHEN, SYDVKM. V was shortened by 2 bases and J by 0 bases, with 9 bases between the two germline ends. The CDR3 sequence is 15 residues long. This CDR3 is CASSLARGSTDTQYF. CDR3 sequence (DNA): TGTGCCAGCAGTTTAGCGAGGGGTAGCACAGATACGCAGTATTTT.

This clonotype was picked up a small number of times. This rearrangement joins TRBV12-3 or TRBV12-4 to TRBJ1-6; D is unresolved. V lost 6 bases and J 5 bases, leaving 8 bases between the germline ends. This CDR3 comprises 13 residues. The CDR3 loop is CASRGLHNSPLHF. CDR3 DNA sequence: TGTGCCAGCAGAGGCCTACATAATTCACCCCTCCACTTT.

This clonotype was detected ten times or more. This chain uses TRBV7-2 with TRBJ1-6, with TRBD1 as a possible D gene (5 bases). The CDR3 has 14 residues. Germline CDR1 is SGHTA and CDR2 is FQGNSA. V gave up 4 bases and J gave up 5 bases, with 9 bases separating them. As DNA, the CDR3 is TGTGCCAGCAGCTCCAGGGCGCATAATTCACCCCTCCACTTT. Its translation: CASSSRAHNSPLHF.

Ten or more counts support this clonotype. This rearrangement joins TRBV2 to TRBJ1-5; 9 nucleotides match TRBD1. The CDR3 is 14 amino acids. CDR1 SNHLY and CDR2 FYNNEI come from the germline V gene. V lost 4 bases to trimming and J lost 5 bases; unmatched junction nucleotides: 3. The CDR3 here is CASSAQGADQPQHF. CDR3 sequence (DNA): TGTGCCAGCAGTGCACAGGGGGCTGATCAGCCCCAGCATTTT. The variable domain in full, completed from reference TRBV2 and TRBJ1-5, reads EPEVTQTPSHQVTQMGQEVILRCVPISNHLYFYWYRQILGQKVEFLVSFYNNEISEKSEIFDDQFSVERPDGSNFTLKIRSTKLEDSAMYFCASSAQGADQPQHFGDGTRLSIL.

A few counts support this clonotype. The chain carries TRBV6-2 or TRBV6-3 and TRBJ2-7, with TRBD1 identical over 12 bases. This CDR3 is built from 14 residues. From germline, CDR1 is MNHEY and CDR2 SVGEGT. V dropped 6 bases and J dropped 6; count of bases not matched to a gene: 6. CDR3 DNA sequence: TGTGCCAGCAGCCGGGACAGGGGGCAACTCGAGCAGTACTTC. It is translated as CASSRDRGQLEQYF.

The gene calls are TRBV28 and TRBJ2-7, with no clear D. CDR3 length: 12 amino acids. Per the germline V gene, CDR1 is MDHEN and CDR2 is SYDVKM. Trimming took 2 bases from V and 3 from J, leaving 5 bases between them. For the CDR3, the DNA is TGTGCCAGCAGTTTAGACCGCTACGAGCAGTACTTC. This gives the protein CASSLDRYEQYF. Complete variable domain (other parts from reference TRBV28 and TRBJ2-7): DVKVTQSSRYLVKRTGEKVFLECVQDMDHENMFWYRQDPGLGLRLIYFSYDVKMKEKGDIPEGYSVSREKKERFSLILESASTNQTSMYLCASSLDRYEQYFGPGTRLTVT.

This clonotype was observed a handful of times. The CDR3 nucleotides are TGTGCCAGCTCACCCCGGACTAGCGGGCCCTCCTACGAGCAGTACTTC. This gives the protein CASSPRTSGPSYEQYF. The chain recombines TRBV18 with TRBJ2-7; 11 nucleotides align to TRBD2. The length of the CDR3 is 16 residues. The V and J ends lost 3 bases and 0 bases, in that order; junction bases with no gene match: 4. Germline V lookup: CDR1 KGHSH, CDR2 LQKENI.

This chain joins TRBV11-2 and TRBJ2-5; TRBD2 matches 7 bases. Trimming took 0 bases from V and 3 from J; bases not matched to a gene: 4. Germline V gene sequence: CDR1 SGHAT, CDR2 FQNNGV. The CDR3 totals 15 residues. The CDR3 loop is CASSLDRTREETQYF. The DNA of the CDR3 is TGTGCCAGCAGCTTAGATCGGACTAGAGAAGAGACCCAGTACTTC. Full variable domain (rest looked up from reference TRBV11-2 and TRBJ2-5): EAGVAQSPRYKIIEKRQSVAFWCNPISGHATLYWYQQILGQGPKLLIQFQNNGVVDDSQLPKDRFSAERLKGVDSTLKIQPAKLEDSAVYLCASSLDRTREETQYFGPGTRLLVL.